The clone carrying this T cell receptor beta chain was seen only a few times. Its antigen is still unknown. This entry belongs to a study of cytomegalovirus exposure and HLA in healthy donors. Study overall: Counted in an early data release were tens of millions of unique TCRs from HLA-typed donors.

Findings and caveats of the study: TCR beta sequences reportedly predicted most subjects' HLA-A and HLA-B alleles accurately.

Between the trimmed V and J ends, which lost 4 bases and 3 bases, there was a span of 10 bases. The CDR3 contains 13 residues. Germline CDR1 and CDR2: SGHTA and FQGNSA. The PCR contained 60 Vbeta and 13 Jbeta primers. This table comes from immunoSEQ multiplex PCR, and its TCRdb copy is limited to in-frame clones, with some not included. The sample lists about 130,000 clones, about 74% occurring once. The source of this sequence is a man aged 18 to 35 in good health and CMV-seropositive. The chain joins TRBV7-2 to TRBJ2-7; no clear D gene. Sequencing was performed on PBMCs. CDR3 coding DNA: TGTGCCAGCAGCTCGAGCCCCCACTACGAGCAGTACTTC. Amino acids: CASSSSPHYEQYF.